The next 9 T cell receptor beta chains were all read from a single sample in a study of tumor-infiltrating lymphocytes in localized non-small cell lung cancer (dated by TCRdb to about 2021). The method behind the library was the immunoSEQ multiplex PCR assay. TCRdb holds this immuneACCESS table with in-frame rearrangements only. Some clones are missing; in checked studies, unresolved V genes explain under half, and the rest has no known cause. This sample has around 3,800 clones in its table, and about four fifths of those were observed once. Roughly 9% of the sample is taken by the ten largest. Sequenced input: uninvolved lung tissue not adjacent to the tumor. The origin of the receptors is a human donor with non-small cell lung cancer.

A remark on this clone: The sample holds other DNA sequences that translate to the same CDR3. The J gene is TRBJ2-1, the V gene TRBV30; 13 bases are shared with TRBD2. CDR1 is GTSNPN and CDR2 is SVGIG in the germline V gene (reference sequence). The J segment lost 4 bases and the V segment lost 4 bases, leaving 1 base of the junction unmatched. The CDR3 totals 14 residues. The CDR3 DNA reads TGTGCCTGGACGGGACTAGCGGGGTACAATGAGCAGTTCTTC. It encodes CAWTGLAGYNEQFF.

The chain carries TRBV27 and TRBJ1-1; unclear D gene. The V gene lost 5 bases and the J gene lost 1 base, with 11 bases spanning the gap. Germline values: CDR1 MNHEY, CDR2 SMNVEV (reference sequence). There are 14 residues in the CDR3. This CDR3 reads CASSPVPENTEAFF. CDR3 nucleotides: TGTGCCAGCAGTCCGGTTCCTGAGAACACTGAAGCTTTCTTT.

The chain recombines TRBV2 with TRBJ1-1; D possibly corresponds to TRBD1 (5 bases). The CDR3 totals 14 residues. CDR1 is SNHLY, CDR2 FYNNEI, per germline. Trimming cost V 5 bases and J 7 bases, with 17 bases left between them. CDR3 DNA: TGTGCCAGCAGTCTCCAGGGTTCCGGAGTTGAAGCTTTCTTT. Residues: CASSLQGSGVEAFF. Combining the CDR3 with reference TRBV2 and TRBJ1-1 gives the whole variable domain EPEVTQTPSHQVTQMGQEVILRCVPISNHLYFYWYRQILGQKVEFLVSFYNNEISEKSEIFDDQFSVERPDGSNFTLKIRSTKLEDSAMYFCASSLQGSGVEAFFGQGTRLTVV.

The chain is built from TRBV25-1 and TRBJ1-2; D gene uncertain. Germline assignment: CDR1 MGHDK and CDR2 SYGVNS. The CDR3 runs 14 residues. Deletions cut 4 bases from V and 4 bases from J, with 13 bases between. CDR3 sequence reads: CASSASGRFYGYTF. CDR3 DNA sequence: TGTGCCAGCAGTGCCTCCGGGAGGTTCTATGGCTACACCTTC.

V and J are TRBV6-1 and TRBJ2-7, with TRBD1 matching 7 bases. Germline V gene data show CDR1 as MNHNS and CDR2 as SASEGT. V shed 2 bases and J 5 bases; nucleotides not matched to a gene: 9. The CDR3 spans 15 residues. DNA of the CDR3: TGTGCCAGCAGTGAATGGCGAGAGGGGGCAAACGAGCAGTACTTC. As protein: CASSEWREGANEQYF.

V is TRBV18 and J is TRBJ2-7; the D gene could be TRBD1 or TRBD2 (5 bases each). This CDR3 contains 16 residues. V was pared by 3 bases and J by 6 bases, with 21 bases between. CDR1 KGHSH and CDR2 LQKENI come from the germline V gene. The CDR3 nucleotides are TGTGCCAGCTCACCGGGTCACGGGACGGCTACGGGCGAGCAGTACTTC. Protein product: CASSPGHGTATGEQYF.

J is TRBJ1-1 and V is TRBV19; a weak D match, TRBD1 (6 bases). V lost 5 bases and J lost 1, with 14 bases in between. This CDR3 has 15 amino acids. Germline values: CDR1 LNHDA, CDR2 SQIVND (reference sequence). CDR3 protein: CASSVRQQGNTEAFF. The CDR3 DNA follows: TGTGCCAGTAGTGTTCGACAACAGGGGAACACTGAAGCTTTCTTT.

The CDR3 sequence is CASKTLNALGNEQFF. The CDR3 DNA follows: TGTGCCAGCAAGACGCTTAATGCCCTCGGAAATGAGCAGTTCTTC. The genes are TRBV6-5 and TRBJ2-1; D is uncertain. This CDR3 contains 15 residues. CDR1 is MNHEY, CDR2 SVGAGI, per germline. V was clipped by 7 bases and J by 7 bases, with 20 bases between them.

This clone was seen a handful of times. The chain recombines TRBV11-3 with TRBJ2-1; tentative D call: TRBD1 (6 bases). With 4 bases removed from V and 6 bases from J, the gap between germline ends came to 13 bases. Germline V gene data show CDR1 as SGHNT and CDR2 as YENEEA. This CDR3 is 14 amino acids long. The CDR3, as DNA: TGTGCCAGCAGCTCCCTATCAGGGGTCAATGAGCAGTTCTTC. Translation: CASSSLSGVNEQFF.